This record concerns one T cell receptor beta chain sequence. The sample is drawn from a study of blood T cell repertoires in COVID-19. Study summary: Collection of acute and convalescent COVID-19 samples took place in the United States, Italy and Spain. Nucleic acid was either cDNA or gDNA, and it came from T cells, B-cell-depleted T cells, or PBMCs.

The CDR3 length is 13 residues. The V end lost 2 bases, the J end lost 9 bases, and 11 bases lay between the germline ends. Germline assignment: CDR1 WNHNN and CDR2 SYGVQD (reference sequence). Measured with immunoSEQ multiplex PCR; TCRdb has only the in-frame clones, and not every one. The data contain 300,000 to 500,000 clones, approximately 90% of them singletons. This sequence originates from a woman aged 30 to 39 with acute COVID-19. The sample was PBMCs or T cells enriched from blood (not recorded which). The genes are TRBV10-1 and TRBJ1-5; D unclear. The CDR3 DNA reads TGCGCCAGCAGTGAGATAGGTTCGGGGCCCCAGCATTTT. Translating gives CASSEIGSGPQHF.